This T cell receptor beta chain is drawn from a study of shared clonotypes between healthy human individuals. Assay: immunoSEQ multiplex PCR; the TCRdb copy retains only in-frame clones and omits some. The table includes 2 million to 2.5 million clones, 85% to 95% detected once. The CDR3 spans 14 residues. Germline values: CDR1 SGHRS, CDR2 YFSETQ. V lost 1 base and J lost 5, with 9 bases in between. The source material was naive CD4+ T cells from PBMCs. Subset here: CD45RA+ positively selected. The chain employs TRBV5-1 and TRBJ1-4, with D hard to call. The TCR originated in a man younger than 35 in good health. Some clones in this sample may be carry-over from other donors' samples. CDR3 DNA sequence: TGCGCCAGCAGCTTGTCCGACCCCAATGAAAAACTGTTTTTT. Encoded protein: CASSLSDPNEKLFF.